The 5 T cell receptor beta chains given below trace back to one sample, sequenced in a study of OX40 agonist ivuxolimab in advanced cancers. Using immunoSEQ multiplex PCR, the repertoire was profiled, and TCRdb retains in-frame clones only, with some absent. The sample includes under 70,000 clones, approximately 90% of them seen just once. Sequenced material: CD4+ or CD8+ T cells sorted from blood, taken in a trial of the OX40 agonist ivuxolimab. These receptors were obtained from an adult with an advanced solid tumor such as melanoma, head and neck, liver or kidney cancer.

The gene calls are TRBV7-3 and TRBJ1-1; 8 bases fit TRBD1. The CDR3 runs 14 residues. Trimming took 2 bases from V and 5 from J; bases not matched to a gene: 4. Germline V CDR1 and CDR2: SGHTA, FQGTGA. CDR3 coding DNA: TGTGCCAGCAGCTTAGTACAGGGGGAGACTGAAGCTTTCTTT. It is translated as CASSLVQGETEAFF.

The V call is TRBV5-1, the J call TRBJ1-2; TRBD1 is a possible D gene (6 bases). Germline lookup yields CDR1 SGHRS and CDR2 YFSETQ. Between the trimmed V and J ends, which lost 0 bases and 0 bases, there was a span of 15 bases. The CDR3 is 17 amino acids. The CDR3 DNA is TGCGCCAGCAGCTTGGCAGGTGGCAGGGGTTCTAACTATGGCTACACCTTC. Its protein product is CASSLAGGRGSNYGYTF.

This clone showed up just a few times. The chain carries TRBV4-2 and TRBJ2-2; TRBD1 agrees at 10 bases. The V segment lost 4 bases and the J segment 3 bases; nucleotides outside the gene matches: 2. Germline loops: CDR1 LGHNA, CDR2 YNFKEQ. This CDR3 has 15 amino acids. The CDR3 reads CASSPGTGDTGELFF. The DNA of the CDR3 is TGTGCCAGCAGCCCCGGGACAGGGGACACCGGGGAGCTGTTTTTT.

The chain uses TRBV2 and TRBJ1-2, with 8 positions matching TRBD1. CDR1 is SNHLY, CDR2 FYNNEI, per germline. The CDR3 is 15 residues long. Trimming cost V 6 bases and J 0 bases; bases outside gene matches: 6. As DNA, the CDR3 is TGTGCCAGCAGGGCACAGGGGGGGTCTAACTATGGCTACACCTTC. This sequence encodes CASRAQGGSNYGYTF. Full variable domain (missing parts from reference TRBV2 and TRBJ1-2): EPEVTQTPSHQVTQMGQEVILRCVPISNHLYFYWYRQILGQKVEFLVSFYNNEISEKSEIFDDQFSVERPDGSNFTLKIRSTKLEDSAMYFCASRAQGGSNYGYTFGSGTRLTVV.

V gene TRBV18 combines with J gene TRBJ1-2; a possible D gene is TRBD1 (5 bases). The CDR3 consists of 13 residues. V dropped 6 bases and J dropped 4 bases, with 12 bases sitting between them. CDR1 is KGHSH and CDR2 is LQKENI in the germline V gene. The CDR3 is CASSAEGPYGYTF. CDR3 DNA sequence: TGTGCCAGCTCCGCGGAGGGACCCTATGGCTACACCTTC. Supplemented by reference TRBV18 and TRBJ1-2, the full variable domain reads NAGVMQNPRHLVRRRGQEARLRCSPMKGHSHVYWYRQLPEEGLKFMVYLQKENIIDESGMPKERFSAEFPKEGPSILRIQQVVRGDSAAYFCASSAEGPYGYTFGSGTRLTVV.